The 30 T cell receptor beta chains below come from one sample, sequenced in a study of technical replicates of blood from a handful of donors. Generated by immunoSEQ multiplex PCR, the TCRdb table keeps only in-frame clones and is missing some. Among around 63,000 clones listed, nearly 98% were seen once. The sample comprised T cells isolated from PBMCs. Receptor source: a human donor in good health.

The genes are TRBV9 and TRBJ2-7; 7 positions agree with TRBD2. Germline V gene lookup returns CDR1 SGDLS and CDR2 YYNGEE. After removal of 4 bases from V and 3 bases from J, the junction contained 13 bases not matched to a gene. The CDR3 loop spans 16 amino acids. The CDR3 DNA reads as TGTGCCAGCAGCCCGAGCACTAGCGACCGCGGCTACGAGCAGTACTTC. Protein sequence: CASSPSTSDRGYEQYF.

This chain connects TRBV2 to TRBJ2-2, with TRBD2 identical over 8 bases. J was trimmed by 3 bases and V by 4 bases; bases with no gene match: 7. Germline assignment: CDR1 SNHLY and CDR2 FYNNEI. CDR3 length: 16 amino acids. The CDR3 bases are TGTGCCAGCAGTGTCCGGCGGGGGGCCGACACCGGGGAGCTGTTTTTT. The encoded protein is CASSVRRGADTGELFF.

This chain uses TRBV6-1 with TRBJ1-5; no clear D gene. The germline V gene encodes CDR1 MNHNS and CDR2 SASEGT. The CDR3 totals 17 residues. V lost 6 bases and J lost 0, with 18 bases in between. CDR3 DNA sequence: TGTGCCAGCAGGGAAAGGTCCGACTTTTTTAGCAATCAGCCCCAGCATTTT. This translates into CASRERSDFFSNQPQHF.

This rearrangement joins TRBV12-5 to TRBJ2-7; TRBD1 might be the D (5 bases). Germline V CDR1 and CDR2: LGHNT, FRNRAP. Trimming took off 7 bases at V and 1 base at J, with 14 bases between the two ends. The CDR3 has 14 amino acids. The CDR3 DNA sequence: TGTGCTAGTGCCACTTCAGGGATTTCCTACGAGCAGTACTTC. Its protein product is CASATSGISYEQYF. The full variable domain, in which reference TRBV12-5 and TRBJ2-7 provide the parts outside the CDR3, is DARVTQTPRHKVTEMGQEVTMRCQPILGHNTVFWYRQTMMQGLELLAYFRNRAPLDDSGMPKDRFSAEMPDATLATLKIQPSEPRDSAVYFCASATSGISYEQYFGPGTRLTVT.

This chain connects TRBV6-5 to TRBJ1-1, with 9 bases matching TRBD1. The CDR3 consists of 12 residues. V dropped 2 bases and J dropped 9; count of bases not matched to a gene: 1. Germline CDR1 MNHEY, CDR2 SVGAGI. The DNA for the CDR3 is TGTGCCAGCAGTTACGGACAGGGGAAAGCTTTCTTT. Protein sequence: CASSYGQGKAFF.

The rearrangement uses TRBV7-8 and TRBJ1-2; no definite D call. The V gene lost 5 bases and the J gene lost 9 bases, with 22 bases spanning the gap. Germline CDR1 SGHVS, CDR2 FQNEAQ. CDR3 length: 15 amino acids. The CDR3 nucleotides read TGTGCCAGCAGCGGCCGAGTGGCAGGAAGGCTAAGCTACACCTTC. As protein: CASSGRVAGRLSYTF.

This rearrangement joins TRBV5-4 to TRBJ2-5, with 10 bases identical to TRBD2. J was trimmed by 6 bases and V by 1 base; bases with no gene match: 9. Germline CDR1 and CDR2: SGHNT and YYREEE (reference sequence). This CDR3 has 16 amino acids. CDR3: CASSLRAGGPLKTQYF. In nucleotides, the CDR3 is TGTGCCAGCAGCTTGAGAGCGGGAGGGCCCTTGAAGACCCAGTACTTC.

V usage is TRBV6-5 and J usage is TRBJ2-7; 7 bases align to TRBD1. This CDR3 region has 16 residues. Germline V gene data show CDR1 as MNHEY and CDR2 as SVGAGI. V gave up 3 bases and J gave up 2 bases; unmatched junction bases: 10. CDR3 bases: TGTGCCAGCAGTTATTCCCAGACAGGGTCAACCTACGAGCAGTACTTC. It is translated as CASSYSQTGSTYEQYF.

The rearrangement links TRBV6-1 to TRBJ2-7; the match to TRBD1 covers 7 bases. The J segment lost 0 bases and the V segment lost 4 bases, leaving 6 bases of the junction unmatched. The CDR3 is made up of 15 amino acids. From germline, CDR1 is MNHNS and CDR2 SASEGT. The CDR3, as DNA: TGTGCCAGCAGTGGATCGACAGGGAGCTCCTACGAGCAGTACTTC. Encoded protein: CASSGSTGSSYEQYF.

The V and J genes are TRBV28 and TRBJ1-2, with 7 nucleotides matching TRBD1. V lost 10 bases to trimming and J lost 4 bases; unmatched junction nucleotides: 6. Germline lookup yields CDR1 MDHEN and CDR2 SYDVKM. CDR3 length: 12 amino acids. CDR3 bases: TGTGCCACCCAAGGGGGCCCCTATGGCTACACCTTC. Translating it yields CATQGGPYGYTF.

CDR3 sequence (DNA): TGTGCCAGCCGGAGCGGGCCGTACACCGGGGAGCTGTTTTTT. As protein: CASRSGPYTGELFF. The chain links TRBV28 to TRBJ2-2; TRBD2 might be the D (6 bases). V lost 8 bases and J lost 3, with 13 bases in between. In germline, CDR1 is MDHEN, CDR2 SYDVKM. The CDR3 is 14 amino acids.

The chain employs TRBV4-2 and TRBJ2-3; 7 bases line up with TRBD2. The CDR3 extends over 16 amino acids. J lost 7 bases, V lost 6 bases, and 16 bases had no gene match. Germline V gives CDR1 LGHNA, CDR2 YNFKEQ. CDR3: CASSFGQLGGENTQYF. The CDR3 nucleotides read TGTGCCAGCAGTTTCGGGCAGCTGGGAGGGGAGAATACGCAGTATTTT.

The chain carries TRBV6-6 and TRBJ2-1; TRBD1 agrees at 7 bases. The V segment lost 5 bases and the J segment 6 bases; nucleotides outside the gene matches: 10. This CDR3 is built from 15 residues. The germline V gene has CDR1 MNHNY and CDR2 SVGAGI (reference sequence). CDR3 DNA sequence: TGTGCCAGCAGTGACGGGACAGAGAGACCCAATGAGCAGTTCTTC. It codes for CASSDGTERPNEQFF.

The CDR3 DNA reads as TGTGCCAGCAGCCATATAAGGGGGACAGGAGTGTCTGGGGCCAACGTCCTGACTTTC. Its translation: CASSHIRGTGVSGANVLTF. The chain combines TRBV5-4 with TRBJ2-6; 8 positions agree with TRBD1. CDR3 length equals 19 residues. V lost 4 bases, J lost 1 base, and 13 bases stayed unmatched. Per germline, CDR1 SGHNT and CDR2 YYREEE (reference sequence).

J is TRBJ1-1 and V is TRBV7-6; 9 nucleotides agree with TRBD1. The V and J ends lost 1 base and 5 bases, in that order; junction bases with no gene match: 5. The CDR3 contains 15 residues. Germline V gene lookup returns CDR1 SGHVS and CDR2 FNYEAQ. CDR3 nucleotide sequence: TGTGCCAGCAGCTTAGAGGACAGGGGATGGACTGAAGCTTTCTTT. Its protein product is CASSLEDRGWTEAFF.

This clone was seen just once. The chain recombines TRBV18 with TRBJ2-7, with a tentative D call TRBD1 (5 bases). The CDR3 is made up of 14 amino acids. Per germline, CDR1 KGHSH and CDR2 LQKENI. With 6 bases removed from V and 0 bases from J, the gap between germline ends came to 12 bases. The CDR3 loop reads CASSPRQTSYEQYF. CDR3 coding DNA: TGTGCCAGCTCTCCTCGACAGACCTCCTACGAGCAGTACTTC.

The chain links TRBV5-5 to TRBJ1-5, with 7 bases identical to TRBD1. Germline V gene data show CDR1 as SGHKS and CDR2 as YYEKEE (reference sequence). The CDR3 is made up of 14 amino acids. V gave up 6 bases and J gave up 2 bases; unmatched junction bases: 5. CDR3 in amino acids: CASTLTGGNQPQHF. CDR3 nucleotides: TGTGCCAGCACCTTAACAGGGGGCAATCAGCCCCAGCATTTT. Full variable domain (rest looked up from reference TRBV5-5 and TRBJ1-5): DAGVTQSPTHLIKTRGQQVTLRCSPISGHKSVSWYQQVLGQGPQFIFQYYEKEERGRGNFPDRFSARQFPNYSSELNVNALLLGDSALYLCASTLTGGNQPQHFGDGTRLSIL.

The CDR3 loop reads CASSLTQGTEAFF. The CDR3, as DNA: TGTGCCAGCAGCTTAACACAGGGCACTGAAGCTTTCTTT. The rearrangement links TRBV11-2 to TRBJ1-1; D possibly corresponds to TRBD1 (6 bases). CDR3 length equals 13 residues. Germline V gene data show CDR1 as SGHAT and CDR2 as FQNNGV. V lost 2 bases and J 4 bases, leaving 8 bases between the germline ends.

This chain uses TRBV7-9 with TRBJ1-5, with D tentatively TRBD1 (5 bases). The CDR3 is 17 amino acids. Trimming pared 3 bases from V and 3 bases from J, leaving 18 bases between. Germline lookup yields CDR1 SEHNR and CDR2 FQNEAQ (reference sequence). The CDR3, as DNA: TGTGCCAGCAGCTTTAGCGCAGGGAGGAGTAACAATCAGCCCCAGCATTTT. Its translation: CASSFSAGRSNNQPQHF.

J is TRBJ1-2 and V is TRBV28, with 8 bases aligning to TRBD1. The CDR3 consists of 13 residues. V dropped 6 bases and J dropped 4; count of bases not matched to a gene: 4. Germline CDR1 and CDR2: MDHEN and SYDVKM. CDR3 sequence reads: CASRVTGGYGYTF. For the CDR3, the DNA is TGTGCCAGCAGGGTAACAGGGGGCTATGGCTACACCTTC.

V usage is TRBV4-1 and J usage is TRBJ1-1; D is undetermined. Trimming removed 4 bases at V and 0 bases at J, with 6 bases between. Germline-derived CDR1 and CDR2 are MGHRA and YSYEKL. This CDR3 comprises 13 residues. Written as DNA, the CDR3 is TGCGCCAGCAGCCTCCGGGTGAACACTGAAGCTTTCTTT. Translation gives CASSLRVNTEAFF.

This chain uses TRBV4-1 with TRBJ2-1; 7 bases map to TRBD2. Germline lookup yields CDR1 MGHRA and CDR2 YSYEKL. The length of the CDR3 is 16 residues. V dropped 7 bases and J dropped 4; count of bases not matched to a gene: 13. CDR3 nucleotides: TGCGCCAGCACCGCTTTGGGGAGGGGACCTTACAATGAGCAGTTCTTC. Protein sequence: CASTALGRGPYNEQFF.

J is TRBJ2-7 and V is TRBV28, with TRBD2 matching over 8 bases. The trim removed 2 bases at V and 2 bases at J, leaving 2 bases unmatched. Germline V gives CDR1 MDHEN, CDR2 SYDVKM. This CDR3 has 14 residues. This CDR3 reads CASSLGLAPYEQYF. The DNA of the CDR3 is TGTGCCAGCAGTTTAGGACTAGCCCCCTACGAGCAGTACTTC.

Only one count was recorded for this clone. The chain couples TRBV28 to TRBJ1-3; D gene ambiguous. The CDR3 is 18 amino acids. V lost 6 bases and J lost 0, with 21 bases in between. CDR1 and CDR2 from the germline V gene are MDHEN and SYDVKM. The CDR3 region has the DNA TGTGCCAGCAGACTCACTTACTACCCCTCATCCTCTGGAAACACCATATATTTT. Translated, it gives CASRLTYYPSSSGNTIYF.

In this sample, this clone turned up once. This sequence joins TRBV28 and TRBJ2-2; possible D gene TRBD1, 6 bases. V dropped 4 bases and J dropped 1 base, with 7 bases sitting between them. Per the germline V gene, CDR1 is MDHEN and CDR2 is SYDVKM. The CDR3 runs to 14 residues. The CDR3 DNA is TGTGCCAGCAGTTCGGGACAGAACACCGGGGAGCTGTTTTTT. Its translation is CASSSGQNTGELFF.

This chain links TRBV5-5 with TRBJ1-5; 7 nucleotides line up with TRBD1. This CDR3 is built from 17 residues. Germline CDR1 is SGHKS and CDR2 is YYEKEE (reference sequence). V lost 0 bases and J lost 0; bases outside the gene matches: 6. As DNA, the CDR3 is TGTGCCAGCAGCTTGGACAGGGGAAGTTATAGCAATCAGCCCCAGCATTTT. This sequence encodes CASSLDRGSYSNQPQHF.

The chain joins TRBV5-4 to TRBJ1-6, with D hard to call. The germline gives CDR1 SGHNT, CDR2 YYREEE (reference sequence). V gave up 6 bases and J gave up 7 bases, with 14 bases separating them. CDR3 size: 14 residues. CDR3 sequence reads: CASTMARRNSPLHF. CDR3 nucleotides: TGTGCCAGCACCATGGCACGAAGAAATTCACCCCTCCACTTT.

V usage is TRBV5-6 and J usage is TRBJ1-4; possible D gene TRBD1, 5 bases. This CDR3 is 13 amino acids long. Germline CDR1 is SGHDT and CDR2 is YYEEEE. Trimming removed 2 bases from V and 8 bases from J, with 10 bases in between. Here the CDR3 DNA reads TGTGCCAGCAGCTTAGCAGGGCTGGAAAAACTGTTTTTT. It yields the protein CASSLAGLEKLFF.

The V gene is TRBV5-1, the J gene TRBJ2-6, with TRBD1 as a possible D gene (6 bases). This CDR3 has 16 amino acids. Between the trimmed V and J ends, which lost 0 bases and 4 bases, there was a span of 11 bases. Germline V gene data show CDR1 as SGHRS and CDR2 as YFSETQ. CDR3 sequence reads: CASSLGAGAGANVLTF. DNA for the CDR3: TGCGCCAGCAGCTTGGGGGCAGGGGCAGGGGCCAACGTCCTGACTTTC.

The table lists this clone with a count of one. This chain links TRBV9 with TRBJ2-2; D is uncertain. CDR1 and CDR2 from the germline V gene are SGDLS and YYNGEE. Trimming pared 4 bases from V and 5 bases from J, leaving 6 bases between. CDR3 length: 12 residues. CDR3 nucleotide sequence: TGTGCCAGCAGCCCCGGGACCGGGGAGCTGTTTTTT. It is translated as CASSPGTGELFF.